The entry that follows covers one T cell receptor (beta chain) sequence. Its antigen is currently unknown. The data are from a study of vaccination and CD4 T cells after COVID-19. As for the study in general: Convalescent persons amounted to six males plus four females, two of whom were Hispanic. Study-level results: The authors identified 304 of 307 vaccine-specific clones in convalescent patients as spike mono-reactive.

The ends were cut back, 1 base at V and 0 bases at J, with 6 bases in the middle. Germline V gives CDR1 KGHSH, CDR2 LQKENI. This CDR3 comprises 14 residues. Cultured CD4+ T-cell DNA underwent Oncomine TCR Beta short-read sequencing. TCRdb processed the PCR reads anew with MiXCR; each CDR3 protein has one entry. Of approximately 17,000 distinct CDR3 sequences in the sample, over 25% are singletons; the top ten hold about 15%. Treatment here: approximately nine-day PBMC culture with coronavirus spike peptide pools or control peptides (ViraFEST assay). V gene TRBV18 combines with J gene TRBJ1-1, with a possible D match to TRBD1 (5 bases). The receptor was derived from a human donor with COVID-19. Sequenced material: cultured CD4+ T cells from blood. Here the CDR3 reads CASSPRGLNTEAFF. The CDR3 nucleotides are TGTGCCAGCTCACCACGGGGACTGAACACTGAAGCTTTCTTT.